A selection of T cell receptor beta chains follows, all from one sample in a study of control samples from healthy donors and cancer patients. The assay was immunoSEQ multiplex PCR, and TCRdb's table has in-frame clones only and misses some. Among approximately 170,000 clones, 90% to 95% were seen once, and the ten largest hold roughly 1.6%. Sequenced sample: blood. The receptors originated from a woman between 25 and 40 years old in good health. The CDR3 runs from the conserved cysteine through the conserved F or W. D genes are given only for firm matches. Size tells how often a clone was seen (once, few, many) or the class of an expanded clone, and some rows leave it out.

D gene	V gene	clone size	J gene	CDR3 DNA	CDR3 protein
TRBD1	TRBV7-9	-	TRBJ1-1	TGTGCCAGCAGCTTACAGGGGGCGAACACTGAAGCTTTCTTT	CASSLQGANTEAFF
-	TRBV4-1	-	TRBJ1-2	TGCGCCAGCAGCCAAGATCGTCAGGGTCTTGGCTACACCTTC	CASSQDRQGLGYTF
-	TRBV12-3/TRBV12-4	-	TRBJ2-7	TGTGCCAGCAGTTTAGTGGCTTACGAGCAGTACTTC	CASSLVAYEQYF
-	TRBV11-3	once	TRBJ2-5	TGTGCCAGCAGAAGGGGGGAAGAGACCCAGTACTTC	CASRRGEETQYF
-	TRBV18	-	TRBJ1-5	TGTGCCAGCTCCGGCAGGGTCAATCAGCCCCAGCATTTT	CASSGRVNQPQHF
-	TRBV7-3	-	TRBJ1-5	TGTGCCAGCAGCTTAGGTACACCTAGCAATCAGCCCCAGCATTTT	CASSLGTPSNQPQHF
TRBD1	TRBV7-2	-	TRBJ1-1	TGTGCCAGCAGCTCAAGGACAGGGTCCAACACTGAAGCTTTCTTT	CASSSRTGSNTEAFF
-	TRBV28	-	TRBJ2-7	TGTGCCAGCAGTTTGAACGAGCAGTACTTC	CASSLNEQYF
TRBD1	TRBV4-2	-	TRBJ2-3	TGTGCCAGCAGCCAAGAAGGAAGGGGGCGAGATACGCAGTATTTT	CASSQEGRGRDTQYF
-	TRBV15	-	TRBJ1-1	TGTGCCACCAGCAAAAGGGGACAGAACACTGAAGCTTTCTTT	CATSKRGQNTEAFF
-	TRBV6-1	-	TRBJ1-5	TGTGCCAGCAGTGAAAGCGGGGGGGCTGGTCAGCCCCAGCATTTT	CASSESGGAGQPQHF
-	TRBV13	-	TRBJ1-3	TGTGCCAGCAGCCGATTCGGTGGAAACACCATATATTTT	CASSRFGGNTIYF
-	TRBV15	-	TRBJ2-3	TGTGCCACCAGCAGAGGACTAGGGAGCACAGATACGCAGTATTTT	CATSRGLGSTDTQYF
TRBD1	TRBV6-4	-	TRBJ1-4	TGTGCCAGCAGTGCCGGGACAGGGAGGGGGTATGAAAAACTGTTTTTT	CASSAGTGRGYEKLFF
-	TRBV5-1	once	TRBJ2-2	TGCGCCAGCAGCTTCGGTCAGAACACCGGGGAGCTGTTTTTT	CASSFGQNTGELFF
TRBD1	TRBV15	-	TRBJ1-4	TGTGCCACCAGCACACCGGGACAGGGCACTAATGAAAAACTGTTTTTT	CATSTPGQGTNEKLFF
-	TRBV30	-	TRBJ1-4	TGTGCCTGGAGGCAGGGGTACGAAAAACTGTTTTTT	CAWRQGYEKLFF
-	TRBV29-1	once	TRBJ1-1	TGCAGCGTTGACGAGGGGCGCGGCACTGAAGCTTTCTTT	CSVDEGRGTEAFF